This T cell receptor beta chain was profiled in a study of blood T cell repertoires in COVID-19. Assay: immunoSEQ multiplex PCR; the TCRdb copy retains only in-frame clones and omits some. Of approximately 440,000 clones in the sample, more than 70% are singletons; the top ten hold 10% to 15%. V shed 8 bases, J shed 4 bases, and the junction held 8 bases outside the gene matches. The CDR3 is 15 residues long. Germline V gene lookup returns CDR1 WSHSY and CDR2 SAAADI. The V gene is TRBV10-2, the J gene TRBJ1-5, with 10 nucleotides matching TRBD1. This TCR came from a woman in her forties or fifties with COVID-19, enrolled during active disease. The material sequenced was peripheral blood. CDR3 region: CASGEGTGANQPQHF. Here the CDR3 DNA reads TGCGCCAGCGGGGAGGGGACAGGGGCGAATCAGCCCCAGCATTTT.